The T cell receptor (beta chain) under discussion was sequenced for a study of cytomegalovirus exposure and HLA in healthy donors. The CDR3 has 12 amino acids. Germline V lookup: CDR1 SGHDN, CDR2 FVKESK. Deletions cut 2 bases from V and 5 bases from J, with 6 bases between. Generated by immunoSEQ multiplex PCR, the TCRdb table keeps only in-frame clones and is missing some. The table shows 80,000 to 100,000 clones, with roughly 91% occurring only once. Sequenced: PBMCs. The chain couples TRBV14 to TRBJ2-5; D remains unclear. The TCR originated in a man aged 25 to 45 in good health and CMV-seronegative. The CDR3 reads CASSQLEETQYF. The CDR3 DNA reads as TGTGCCAGCAGCCAACTCGAGGAGACCCAGTACTTC.